A selection of T cell receptor beta chains follows, all from one sample in a study of monozygotic twins with inflammatory bowel disease. TCRdb derives one entry per CDR3 protein from the 5' RACE reads, leaving out DNA. The sample spans some 450,000 distinct CDR3 sequences; the ten largest clones claim about 2.2%. The sample was blood. Every receptor here comes from a human donor with ulcerative colitis or Crohn's disease, or a healthy co-twin of an affected twin (not recorded which). Both conserved end residues are part of each CDR3.

j_call v_call cdr3_aa
TRBJ1-1 TRBV29-1 CSASDLNTEAFF
TRBJ2-2 TRBV4-2 CASSLNSLLGGEGTGELFF
TRBJ2-3 TRBV6-1 CASSRGNSQYF
TRBJ2-1 TRBV28 CASSLSSGAYNEQFF
TRBJ1-5 TRBV20-1 CSASLGVGNQPQHF
TRBJ2-1 TRBV28 CASTVQTGGTPEFF
TRBJ2-7 TRBV5-1 CASSFAPGTAYEQYF
TRBJ2-7 TRBV6-5 CASSYSPDRGYEQYF
TRBJ2-6 TRBV6-5 CASSYSGSGANVLTF
TRBJ2-3 TRBV5-1 CASSLGTVTDTQYF
TRBJ2-3 TRBV12-3/TRBV12-4 CASRPQGSRANTQYF
TRBJ2-2 TRBV12-3/TRBV12-4 CATRAGANTGELFF
TRBJ2-2 TRBV6-1 CASSPARSGGGTGELFF
TRBJ1-2 TRBV18 CASSPSQGGTYGYTF
TRBJ2-3 TRBV30 CAWSRLRSTDTQYF
TRBJ2-5 TRBV20-1 CSARDRLGETQYF
TRBJ2-7 TRBV25-1 CASSESLAGAYEQYF
TRBJ2-3 TRBV6-5 CASSSPTGTDTQYF
TRBJ1-1 TRBV9 CATWRVPAGLEAFF
TRBJ2-3 TRBV6-1 CASTQRGFLDTQYF
TRBJ2-3 TRBV16 CASSHSDLGTDTQYF
TRBJ1-5 TRBV19 CASREIRGSNQPQHF
TRBJ1-5 TRBV5-6 CASSSGRQPQHF
TRBJ2-7 TRBV20-1 CSARDGTGSPYEQYF
TRBJ2-1 TRBV28 CASTLTSGEQFF
TRBJ1-2 TRBV6-5 CASSYSIGMIANYGYTF
TRBJ1-1 TRBV6-1 CASSPLGQGATEAFF
TRBJ1-1 TRBV15 CATSRDELRWGLMNTEAFF